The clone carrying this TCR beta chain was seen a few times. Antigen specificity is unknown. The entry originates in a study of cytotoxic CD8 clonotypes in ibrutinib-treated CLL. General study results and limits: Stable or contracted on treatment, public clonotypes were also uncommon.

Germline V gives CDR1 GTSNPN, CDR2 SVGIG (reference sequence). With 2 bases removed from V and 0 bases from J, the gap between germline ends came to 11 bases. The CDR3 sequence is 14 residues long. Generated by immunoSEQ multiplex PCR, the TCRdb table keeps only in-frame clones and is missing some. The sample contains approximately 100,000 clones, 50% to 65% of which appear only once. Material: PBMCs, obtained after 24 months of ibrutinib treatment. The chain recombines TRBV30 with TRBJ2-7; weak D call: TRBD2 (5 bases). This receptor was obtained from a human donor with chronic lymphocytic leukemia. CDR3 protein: CAWSRPGYSYEQYF. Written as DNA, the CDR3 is TGTGCCTGGAGTCGACCGGGATACTCCTACGAGCAGTACTTC. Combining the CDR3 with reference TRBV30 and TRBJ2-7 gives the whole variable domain SQTIHQWPATLVQPVGSPLSLECTVEGTSNPNLYWYRQAAGRGLQLLFYSVGIGQISSEVPQNLSASRPQDRQFILSSKKLLLSDSGFYLCAWSRPGYSYEQYFGPGTRLTVT.